This TCR beta chain was sequenced in a study of shared clonotypes between healthy human individuals. Study results and caveats: Generation probability values for non-shared clonotypes were lower than those for clonotypes shared by all four donors.

CDR1 is ENHRY, CDR2 SYGVKD, per germline. With V trimmed by 0 bases and J by 1 base, 1 base remained unmatched. The CDR3 totals 15 residues. The donors, healthy adults who were HIV-negative, had experienced no recent acute infections or vaccinations. A word on this clone: What it binds is not known.

The test was conducted at deep level. The repertoire was sequenced with immunoSEQ multiplex PCR; TCRdb's copy has only in-frame clones and lacks some. Altogether over a million clones are present, approximately 97% being singletons, with the ten largest covering approximately 1%. Input material: naive CD4+ T cells sorted from blood. The subset was: CD45RA+ positively selected. This TCR was sampled from a man in his thirties or forties in good health. The chain links TRBV10-3 to TRBJ1-1; 8 positions match TRBD1. CDR3 region: CAISESTGGNTEAFF. In DNA form, the CDR3 reads TGTGCCATCAGTGAGTCCACAGGGGGGAACACTGAAGCTTTCTTT.